This T cell receptor (beta chain) was found in a study of blood T cell repertoires in COVID-19. In the study overall: There were acute and convalescent COVID-19 samples, and they came from the United States, Italy and Spain. PBMCs, B-cell-depleted T cells, or T cells were the source of the cDNA or gDNA that made up the material.

Germline V gene data show CDR1 as SGHDT and CDR2 as YYEEEE. V shed 4 bases and J shed 3 bases, with 13 bases lying between them. The CDR3 covers 15 residues. Those enrolled in Seattle joined during active infection and were followed longitudinally afterward. In the authors' workflow: Estimated nucleated cell counts came from reference gene primer amplification. Some clones are missing from TCRdb's copy, which holds only in-frame ones; the method was immunoSEQ multiplex PCR. That table is the source of V, J and clone size, and D and trimming were worked out from the DNA. Of some 290,000 clones in the sample, 89% were seen once.

The source of this sequence is a woman in her 30s with COVID-19, enrolled during active disease. The chain combines TRBV5-6 with TRBJ1-4; D gene ambiguous. The specimen was peripheral blood. The CDR3 here is CASSQARRSNEKLFF. CDR3 bases: TGTGCCAGCAGCCAGGCCCGGAGGTCTAATGAAAAACTGTTTTTT. The full variable domain, in which reference TRBV5-6 and TRBJ1-4 provide the parts outside the CDR3, is DAGVTQSPTHLIKTRGQQVTLRCSPKSGHDTVSWYQQALGQGPQFIFQYYEEEERQRGNFPDRFSGHQFPNYSSELNVNALLLGDSALYLCASSQARRSNEKLFFGSGTQLSVL.